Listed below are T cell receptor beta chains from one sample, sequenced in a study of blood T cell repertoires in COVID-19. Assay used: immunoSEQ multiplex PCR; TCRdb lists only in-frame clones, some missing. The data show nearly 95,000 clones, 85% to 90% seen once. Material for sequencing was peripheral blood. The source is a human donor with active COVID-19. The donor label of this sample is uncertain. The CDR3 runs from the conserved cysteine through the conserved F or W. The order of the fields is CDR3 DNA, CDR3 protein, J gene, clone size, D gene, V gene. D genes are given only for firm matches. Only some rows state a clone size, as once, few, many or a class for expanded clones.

TGTGCCAGCAGCGTGGGAGGTGACGGTAACTATGGCTACACCTTC	CASSVGGDGNYGYTF	TRBJ1-2	once	.	TRBV9
TGTGCCAGCCAACGGACAGGGAGCGGATATAATTCACCCCTCCACTTT	CASQRTGSGYNSPLHF	TRBJ1-6	.	TRBD1	TRBV2
TGTGCCAGCAGTGAACCGGGACAGGGGGCGTTTAATGAAAAACTGTTTTTT	CASSEPGQGAFNEKLFF	TRBJ1-4	.	TRBD1	TRBV6-1
TGTGCCAGTAGCCCGGGACAGGGGACATACAATGAGCAGTTCTTC	CASSPGQGTYNEQFF	TRBJ2-1	.	TRBD1	TRBV19
TGTGCCAGCAGAGTGGACAGGGGGATTTCTGGAAAACTGTTTTTT	CASRVDRGISGKLFF	TRBJ1-4	.	TRBD1	TRBV2
TGTGCCAGCAGTCTTGCCCCCGAGGCGGAGACCCAGTACTTC	CASSLAPEAETQYF	TRBJ2-5	.	.	TRBV6-5
TGCGCCAGCAGCTTGGAATGGGGCAGGGTGACCTACAATGAGCAGTTCTTC	CASSLEWGRVTYNEQFF	TRBJ2-1	.	.	TRBV5-1
TGTGCCAGCAGTTTATTCACGAGTAGCTCTGGGGCCAACGTCCTGACTTTC	CASSLFTSSSGANVLTF	TRBJ2-6	.	.	TRBV28
TGTGCCAGCAGTTACTCTCAGGGACTCGGCGGCTACACCTTC	CASSYSQGLGGYTF	TRBJ1-2	.	.	TRBV6-5
TGCGCCAGCAAACCGACAGATCGAAATGAAAAACTGTTTTTT	CASKPTDRNEKLFF	TRBJ1-4	.	.	TRBV10-2
TGTGCCAGCAGCAGACAGGGGCACACTGAAGCTTTCTTT	CASSRQGHTEAFF	TRBJ1-1	once	TRBD1	TRBV2
TGTGCCAGCAGTGGGGGGGGAGGAGATACGCAGTATTTT	CASSGGGGDTQYF	TRBJ2-3	.	TRBD2	TRBV2
TGTGCCACCCAACAGGGGTATAAAAACATTCAGTACTTC	CATQQGYKNIQYF	TRBJ2-4	.	TRBD1	TRBV19
TGTGCCAGCAGGGACATGAAGACTGAAGCTTTCTTT	CASRDMKTEAFF	TRBJ1-1	.	.	TRBV2
TGTGCCAGCAGTACGATCGACTCCTACACCGGCGGAGCTTTCTTT	CASSTIDSYTGGAFF	TRBJ1-1	.	.	TRBV27
TGTGCCAGTAATACAGGGGGGGCCTACGAGCAGTACTTC	CASNTGGAYEQYF	TRBJ2-7	.	.	TRBV19
TGTGCCAGCAGCAAAGATCACAGGGAAGATCAGCCCCAGCATTTT	CASSKDHREDQPQHF	TRBJ1-5	.	.	TRBV21-1
TGTGCCAGCGGCATCGCTGGTGCGGCGAAGGTTACCCAGTACTTC	CASGIAGAAKVTQYF	TRBJ2-5	.	.	TRBV3-1/TRBV3-2
TGTGCCAGCAGTTCCCCCGGACTATTGGGCGAGCAGTACTTC	CASSSPGLLGEQYF	TRBJ2-7	.	.	TRBV28
TGTGCCAGTAGTATCGCTAACTATGGCTACACCTTC	CASSIANYGYTF	TRBJ1-2	once	.	TRBV19
TGCGCCAGCAGCTCCGGGACAGGGTATAACTATGGCTACACCTTC	CASSSGTGYNYGYTF	TRBJ1-2	.	TRBD1	TRBV5-1
TGCGCCAGCAGCTTACGGACAGGGAGGGATCAGCCCCAGCATTTT	CASSLRTGRDQPQHF	TRBJ1-5	.	TRBD1	TRBV5-1
TGTGCCACCAGCACAGGGACAGGGCAAGAGACCCAGTACTTC	CATSTGTGQETQYF	TRBJ2-5	.	TRBD1	TRBV24-1
TGTGCCAGCTCAATATCCGGGACAGGGGGATATGAGACCCAGTACTTC	CASSISGTGGYETQYF	TRBJ2-5	.	TRBD1	TRBV18
TGTGCCACCAGCAGAGACATCCGGGACAGCACTGAAGCTTTCTTT	CATSRDIRDSTEAFF	TRBJ1-1	once	TRBD1	TRBV15
TGTGCCAGCAGCCTCACAGGGGGCGCGGATGAAAAACTGTTTTTT	CASSLTGGADEKLFF	TRBJ1-4	.	TRBD1	TRBV13
TGTGCCAGCAGCTTAGTAGTTGTCCCCTACGAGCAGTACTTC	CASSLVVVPYEQYF	TRBJ2-7	.	.	TRBV7-9
TGCGCCAGCAGCCCTAGGACAGGTAGCTCCTACGAGCAGTACTTC	CASSPRTGSSYEQYF	TRBJ2-7	.	TRBD1	TRBV4-1
TGTGCCATCAGTGAGTCTTCCGGGGGGGAGGGCGAGCAGTACTTC	CAISESSGGEGEQYF	TRBJ2-7	once	TRBD2	TRBV10-3
TGTGCCAGCAGTTATCGGCTAGCGGGGTTCGAGCAGTTCTTC	CASSYRLAGFEQFF	TRBJ2-1	.	TRBD2	TRBV6-2/TRBV6-3
TGTGCCAGCAGTTACACGGGACAGGGGGCGAATCAGTATTTT	CASSYTGQGANQYF	TRBJ2-3	.	TRBD1	TRBV6-5
TGTGCCAGCAGCGTAGGAGCGGGGGCCATCAATGAGCAGTTCTTC	CASSVGAGAINEQFF	TRBJ2-1	.	TRBD2	TRBV9
TGTGCCAGCAGCTTGCTACAGGAGGGTGGAAACACCATATATTTT	CASSLLQEGGNTIYF	TRBJ1-3	.	.	TRBV7-8
TGTGCCAGCAGCTTCGACAGGGGCAATGAGCAGTTCTTC	CASSFDRGNEQFF	TRBJ2-1	.	TRBD1	TRBV7-3
TGTGCCAGCGGGGCAGGGATAAATCCGTACGAGCAGTACTTC	CASGAGINPYEQYF	TRBJ2-7	.	.	TRBV28
TGTGCCAGCAGCCAAGATGTAACAAGGCTGGGGACAGGGGCTGAGGAAAAACTGTTTTTT	CASSQDVTRLGTGAEEKLFF	TRBJ1-4	.	TRBD1	TRBV3-1/TRBV3-2
TGTGCCAGCAATTCAGGTGATTTGACCGCCAAAAACATTCAGTACTTC	CASNSGDLTAKNIQYF	TRBJ2-4	.	.	TRBV28
TGTGCCAGCAGCCCCATCCGCGGGGGCTCCTACAATGAGCAGTTCTTC	CASSPIRGGSYNEQFF	TRBJ2-1	.	TRBD2	TRBV3-1/TRBV3-2
TGTGCCAGCAGCTTAGACCTCTTCCAGGGAAACACCATATATTTT	CASSLDLFQGNTIYF	TRBJ1-3	.	.	TRBV7-2
TGCGCCAGCAGCCAAGTAGCCCAGGGTTGGGGGGACCTCTCTGGAAACACCATATATTTT	CASSQVAQGWGDLSGNTIYF	TRBJ1-3	.	.	TRBV4-1
TGCGCCAGCACCCCGGGGGGGGGCTCTGGAAACACCATATATTTT	CASTPGGGSGNTIYF	TRBJ1-3	.	.	TRBV5-1